This T cell receptor beta chain was obtained from a study of chemoradiotherapy in HPV16-positive cancers. Worth noting for this clone: What it binds is not known.

Losses at the gene ends were 6 bases for V and 4 bases for J; bases not matched to a gene: 2. The CDR3 has 13 residues. In germline, CDR1 is MNHNS, CDR2 SASEGT. Study results and limitations: HPV-responsive T-cell expansion during chemoradiotherapy was linked to improved recurrence-free survival in HPV16-positive patients. Candidate HPV-specific clones and E7-related TCR motifs grew in tumor during treatment. Only a couple of HPV16-positive patients supplied the functional HPV-specificity definition.

Data came from immunoSEQ multiplex PCR; TCRdb stores just in-frame clones and leaves some out. The table records fewer than 40,000 clones, over 80% of them present only once. The chain couples TRBV6-1 to TRBJ1-5, with 8 bases lining up with TRBD1. Sample: blood, taken from a patient who underwent chemoradiotherapy. The receptor comes from a human donor with HPV-associated anogenital cancer. Here the CDR3 reads CASRRQGNQPQHF. In DNA, the CDR3 is TGTGCCAGCAGGCGACAGGGGAATCAGCCCCAGCATTTT.